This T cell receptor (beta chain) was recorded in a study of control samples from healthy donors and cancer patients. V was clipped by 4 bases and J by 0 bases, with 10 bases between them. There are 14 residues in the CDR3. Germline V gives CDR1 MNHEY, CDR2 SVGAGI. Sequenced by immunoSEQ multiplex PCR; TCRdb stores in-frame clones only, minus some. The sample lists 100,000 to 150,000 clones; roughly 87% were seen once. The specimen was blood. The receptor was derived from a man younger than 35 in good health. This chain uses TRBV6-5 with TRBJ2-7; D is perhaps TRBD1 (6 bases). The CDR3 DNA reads TGTGCCAGCAGTTGGACAGTGAGCTCCTACGAGCAGTACTTC. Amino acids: CASSWTVSSYEQYF.